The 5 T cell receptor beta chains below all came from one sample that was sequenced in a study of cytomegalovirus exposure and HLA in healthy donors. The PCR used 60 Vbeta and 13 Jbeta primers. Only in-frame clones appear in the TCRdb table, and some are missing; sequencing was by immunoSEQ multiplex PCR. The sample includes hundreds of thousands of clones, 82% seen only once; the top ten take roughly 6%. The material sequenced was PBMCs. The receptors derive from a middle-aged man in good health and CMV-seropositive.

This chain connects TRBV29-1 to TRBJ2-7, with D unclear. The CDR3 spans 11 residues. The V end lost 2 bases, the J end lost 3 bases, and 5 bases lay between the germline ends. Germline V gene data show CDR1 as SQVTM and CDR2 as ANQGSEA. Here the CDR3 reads CSVEQDYEQYF. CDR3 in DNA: TGCAGCGTTGAACAGGACTACGAGCAGTACTTC.

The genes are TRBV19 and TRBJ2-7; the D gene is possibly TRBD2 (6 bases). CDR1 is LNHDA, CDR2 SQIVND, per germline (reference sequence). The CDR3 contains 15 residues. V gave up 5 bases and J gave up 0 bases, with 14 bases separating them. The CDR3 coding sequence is TGTGCCAGTAGTCCTTTTGGGGGGAGCTCCTACGAGCAGTACTTC. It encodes CASSPFGGSSYEQYF.

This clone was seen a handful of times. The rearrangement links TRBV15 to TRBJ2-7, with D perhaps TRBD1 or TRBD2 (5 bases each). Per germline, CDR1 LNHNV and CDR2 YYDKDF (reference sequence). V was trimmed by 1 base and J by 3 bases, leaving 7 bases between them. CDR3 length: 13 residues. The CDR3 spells CATSRGGDYEQYV. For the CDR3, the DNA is TGTGCCACCAGCAGAGGAGGGGACTACGAGCAGTACGTC.

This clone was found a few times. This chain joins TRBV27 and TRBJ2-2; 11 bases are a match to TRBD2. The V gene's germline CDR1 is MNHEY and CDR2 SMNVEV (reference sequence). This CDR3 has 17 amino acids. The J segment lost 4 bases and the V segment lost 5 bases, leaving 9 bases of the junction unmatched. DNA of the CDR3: TGTGCCAGCAGTCTAATAGCGGGAGGGCCAGGCACCGGGGAGCTGTTTTTT. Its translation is CASSLIAGGPGTGELFF.

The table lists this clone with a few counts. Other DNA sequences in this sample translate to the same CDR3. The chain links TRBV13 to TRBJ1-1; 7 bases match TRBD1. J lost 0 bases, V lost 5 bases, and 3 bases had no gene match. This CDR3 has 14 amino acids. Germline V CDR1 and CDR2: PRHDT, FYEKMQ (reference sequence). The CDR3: CASSLGTVNTEAFF. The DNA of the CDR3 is TGTGCCAGCAGCCTCGGGACAGTGAACACTGAAGCTTTCTTT.